This entry concerns a single T cell receptor beta chain. Random hexamers were used to reverse transcribe the RNA input (roughly 0.5 to 1 ug). The CDR3 of TCR beta was amplified by immunoSEQ multiplex PCR across 54 Vbeta and 13 Jbeta. MiXCR, run by TCRdb on the immunoSEQ multiplex PCR reads, gives a single entry per CDR3 protein. The repertoire holds more than 150,000 distinct CDR3 sequences, with almost 96% as singletons. The data were taken from a study of CD8 T cells in Susac syndrome. CDR3 length equals 11 residues. Per the germline V gene, CDR1 is MGHDK and CDR2 is SYGVNS. The J segment lost 6 bases and the V segment lost 8 bases, leaving 4 bases of the junction unmatched.

The clonotype originates from a human donor with Susac syndrome. V and J are TRBV25-1 and TRBJ2-7; 7 bases map to TRBD2. The sample taken for sequencing was CD4+ T cells from PBMCs. CDR3: CASGRVTEQYF. CDR3 DNA: TGTGCCAGCGGGAGGGTCACCGAGCAGTACTTC.